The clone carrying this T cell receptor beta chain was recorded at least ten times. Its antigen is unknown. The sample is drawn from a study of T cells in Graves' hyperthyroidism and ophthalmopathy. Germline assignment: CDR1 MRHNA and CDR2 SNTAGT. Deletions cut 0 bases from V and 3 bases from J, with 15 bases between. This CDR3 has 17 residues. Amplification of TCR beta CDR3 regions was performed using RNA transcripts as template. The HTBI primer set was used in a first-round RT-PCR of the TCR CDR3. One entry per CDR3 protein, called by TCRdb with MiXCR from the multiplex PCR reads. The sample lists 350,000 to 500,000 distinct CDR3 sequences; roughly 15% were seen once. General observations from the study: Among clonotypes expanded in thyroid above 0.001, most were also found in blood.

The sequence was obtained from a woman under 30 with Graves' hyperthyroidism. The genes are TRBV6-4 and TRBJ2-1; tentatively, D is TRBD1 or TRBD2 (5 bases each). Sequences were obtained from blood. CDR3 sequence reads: CASSDSQALGDYNEQFF. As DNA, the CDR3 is TGTGCCAGCAGTGACTCACAAGCACTAGGGGACTACAATGAGCAGTTCTTC.